The clone carrying this TCR beta chain was picked up a small number of times. The antigen is unknown. MiXCR was run by TCRdb on the 5' RACE reads, yielding one entry per CDR3 protein. The profile shows 360,000 or so distinct CDR3 sequences, 25% to 30% of them singletons. These data originate in a study of T-cell memory formation after mild COVID-19. Overall study: TCR clusters showed largely donor specificity. General study points: Clones which contracted sat mainly in CM and EM if CD4+, and in EMRA if CD8+. The authors left the SARS-CoV-2 specificity of second-wave clones peaking on day 37 unconfirmed.

Germline V gene sequence: CDR1 SNHLY, CDR2 FYNNEI. V shed 1 base, J shed 5 bases, and the junction held 6 bases outside the gene matches. This CDR3 is built from 15 residues. This sequence originates from an adult woman who had mild COVID-19 (a few samples of this study predate the infection). Cell type and time point are not known. Source material: PBMCs or a T cell subset sorted from them (not recorded which). The J gene is TRBJ1-1, the V gene TRBV2, with TRBD1 identical over 8 bases. DNA of the CDR3: TGTGCCAGCAGTGAAGGCAGGGGGCGGCGGACTGAAGCTTTCTTT. Its translation: CASSEGRGRRTEAFF.